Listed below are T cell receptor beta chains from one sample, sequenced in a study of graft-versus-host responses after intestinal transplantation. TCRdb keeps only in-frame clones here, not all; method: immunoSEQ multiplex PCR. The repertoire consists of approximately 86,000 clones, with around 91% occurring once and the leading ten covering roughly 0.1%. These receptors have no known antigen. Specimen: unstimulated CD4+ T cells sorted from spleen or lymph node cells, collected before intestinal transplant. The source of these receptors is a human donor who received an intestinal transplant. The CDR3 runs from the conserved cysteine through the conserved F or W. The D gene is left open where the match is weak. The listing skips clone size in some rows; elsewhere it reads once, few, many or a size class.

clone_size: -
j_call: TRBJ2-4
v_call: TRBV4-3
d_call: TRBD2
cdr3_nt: TGCGCCAGCAGCCAGGAACTAGCGGCCCTAAACATTCAGTACTTC
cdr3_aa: CASSQELAALNIQYF

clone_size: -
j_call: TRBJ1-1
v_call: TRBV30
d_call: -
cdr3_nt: TGTGCCTGGGACCGACAGCCAAACACTGAAGCTTTCTTT
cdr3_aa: CAWDRQPNTEAFF

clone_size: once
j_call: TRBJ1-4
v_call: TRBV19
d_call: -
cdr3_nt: TGTGCCAGTACCCCAAATCGACAGGTGCAGGAAAAACTGTTTTTT
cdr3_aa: CASTPNRQVQEKLFF

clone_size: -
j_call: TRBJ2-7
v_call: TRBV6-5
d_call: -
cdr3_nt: TGTGCCAGCGTAGGGGCAGGAGCCTACGAGCAGTACTTC
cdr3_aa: CASVGAGAYEQYF

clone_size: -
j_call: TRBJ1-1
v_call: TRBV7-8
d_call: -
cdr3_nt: TGTGCCAGCAGCTTAGTGGCAGGAAAAATGAACACTGAAGCTTTCTTT
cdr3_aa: CASSLVAGKMNTEAFF

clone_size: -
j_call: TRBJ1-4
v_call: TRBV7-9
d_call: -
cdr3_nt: TGTGCCAGCAGCTTAAGCCGATTGGGGGCGTCGGACGAAAAACTGTTTTTT
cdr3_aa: CASSLSRLGASDEKLFF

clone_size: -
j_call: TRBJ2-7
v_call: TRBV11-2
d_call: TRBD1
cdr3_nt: TGTGCCAGCAGCCGAAGCAACAGGGGCTACGAGCAGTACTTC
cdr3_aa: CASSRSNRGYEQYF

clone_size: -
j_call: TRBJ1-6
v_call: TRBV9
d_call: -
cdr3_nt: TGTGCCAGCAGCGCGACAGGCATCACCAATTCACCCCTCCACTTT
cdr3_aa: CASSATGITNSPLHF

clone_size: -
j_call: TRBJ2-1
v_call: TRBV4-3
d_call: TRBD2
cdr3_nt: TGCGCCAGCAGCCAAGATCTGACCGGGACTAGCTACAATGAGCAGTTCTTC
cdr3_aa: CASSQDLTGTSYNEQFF

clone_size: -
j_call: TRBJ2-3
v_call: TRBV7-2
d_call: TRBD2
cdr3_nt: TGTGCCAGCAGCACGGGACTAGCGGGGTCTAGCACAGATACGCAGTATTTT
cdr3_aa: CASSTGLAGSSTDTQYF

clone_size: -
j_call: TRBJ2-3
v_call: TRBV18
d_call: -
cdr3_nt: TGTGCCAGCTCACCAAGTGGGGGGGCAACAGATACGCAGTATTTT
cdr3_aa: CASSPSGGATDTQYF

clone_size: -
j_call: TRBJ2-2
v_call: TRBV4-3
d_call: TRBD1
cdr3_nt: TGCGCCAGCAGGCGAAGCGGACAGGGCAACACCGGGGAGCTGTTTTTT
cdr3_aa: CASRRSGQGNTGELFF

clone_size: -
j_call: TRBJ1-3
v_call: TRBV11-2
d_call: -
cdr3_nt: TGTGCCAGCATAGGCTTTCAGGACTGGAACACCATATATTTT
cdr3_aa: CASIGFQDWNTIYF

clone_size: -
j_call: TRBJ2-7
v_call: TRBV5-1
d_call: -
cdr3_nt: TGCGCCAGCAGCAAAACAGGTTCTGACTACGAGCAGTACTTC
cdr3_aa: CASSKTGSDYEQYF

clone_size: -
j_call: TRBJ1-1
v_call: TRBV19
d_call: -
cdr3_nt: TGTGCCAGTAGTATAGCCCCCGGGATCAGCGCTGAAGCTTTCTTT
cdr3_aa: CASSIAPGISAEAFF

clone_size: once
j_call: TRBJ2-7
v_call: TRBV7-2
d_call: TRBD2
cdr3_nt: TGTGCCAGCAGCTTAGTAGCGGGGGGGCCGGACTTC
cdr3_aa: CASSLVAGGPDF

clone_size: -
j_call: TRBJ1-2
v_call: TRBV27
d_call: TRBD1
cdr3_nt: TGTGCCAGCAGTCTCAATCCTACAGGGGGCGCGGGGTATGGCTACACCTTC
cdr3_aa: CASSLNPTGGAGYGYTF

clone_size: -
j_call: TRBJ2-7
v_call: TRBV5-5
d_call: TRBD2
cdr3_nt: TGTGCCAGCAGCTTGATGCTAGCGGGGATCTACGAGCAGTACTTC
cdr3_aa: CASSLMLAGIYEQYF

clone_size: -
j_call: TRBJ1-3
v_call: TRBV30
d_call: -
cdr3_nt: TGTGCCTGGAGTGTAAGCAACTCTGGAAACACCATATATTTT
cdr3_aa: CAWSVSNSGNTIYF

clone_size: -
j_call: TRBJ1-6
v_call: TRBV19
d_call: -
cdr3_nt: TGTGCCAGTAGTCCTAGACGGGCGGGAGATTCACCCCTCCACTTT
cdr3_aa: CASSPRRAGDSPLHF

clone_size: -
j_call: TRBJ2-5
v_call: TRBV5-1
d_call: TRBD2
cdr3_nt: TGCGCCAGCAGCTTGGGACTAGCTCGGGAGACCCAGTACTTC
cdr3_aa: CASSLGLARETQYF

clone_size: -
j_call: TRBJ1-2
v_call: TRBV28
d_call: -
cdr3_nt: TGTGCCAGCAGTTCGTACTATGGCTACACCTTC
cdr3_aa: CASSSYYGYTF

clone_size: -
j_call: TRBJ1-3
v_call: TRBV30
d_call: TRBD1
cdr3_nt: TGTGCCTGGAGTGTACTAGGGGGCAGTAACACCATATATTTT
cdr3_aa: CAWSVLGGSNTIYF

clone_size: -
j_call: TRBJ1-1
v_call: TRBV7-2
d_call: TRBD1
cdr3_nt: TGTGCCAGCAGCTTAGTCGCCAGGGGGTACACTGAAGCTTTCTTT
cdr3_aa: CASSLVARGYTEAFF

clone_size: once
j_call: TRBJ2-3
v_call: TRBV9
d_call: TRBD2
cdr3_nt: TGTGCCAGCAGCGAGACTAGCGGGGGAAACACAGATACGCAGTATTTT
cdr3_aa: CASSETSGGNTDTQYF

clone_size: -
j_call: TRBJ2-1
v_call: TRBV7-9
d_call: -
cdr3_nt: TGTGCCAGCAGCTTCACAGGAGACAATGAGCAGTTCTTC
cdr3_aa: CASSFTGDNEQFF

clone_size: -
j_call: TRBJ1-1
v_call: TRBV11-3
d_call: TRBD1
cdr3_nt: TGTGCCAGCAGCTTAATGGGACAGGGGAACACTGAAGCTTTCTTT
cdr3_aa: CASSLMGQGNTEAFF

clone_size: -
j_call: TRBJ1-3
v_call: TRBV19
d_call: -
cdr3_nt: TGTGCCAGTAGTTTCCAGGGTATAACTGGAAACACCATATATTTT
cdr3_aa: CASSFQGITGNTIYF

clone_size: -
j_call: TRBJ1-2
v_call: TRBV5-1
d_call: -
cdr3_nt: TGCGCCAGCAGCGAGGACGGAGGCTATGGCTACACCTTC
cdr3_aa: CASSEDGGYGYTF

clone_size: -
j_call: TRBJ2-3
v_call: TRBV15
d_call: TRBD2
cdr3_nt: TGTGCCACCAGCAACGGGGGGACTGGGGATACGCAGTATTTT
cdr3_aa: CATSNGGTGDTQYF

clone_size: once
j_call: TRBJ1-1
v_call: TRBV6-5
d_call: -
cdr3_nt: TGTGCCAGCAGTTACCGCGCTCAGAACACTGAAGCTTTCTTT
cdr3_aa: CASSYRAQNTEAFF

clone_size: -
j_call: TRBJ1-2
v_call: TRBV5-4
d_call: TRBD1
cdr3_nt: TGTGCCAGCAGCTTGGGGAACAGGGGGGGGGACTATGGCTACACCTTC
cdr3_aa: CASSLGNRGGDYGYTF

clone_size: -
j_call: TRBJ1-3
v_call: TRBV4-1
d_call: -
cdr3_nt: TGCGCCAGCAGCCAAGGGCAGGTGACGAACACCATATATTTT
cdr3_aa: CASSQGQVTNTIYF

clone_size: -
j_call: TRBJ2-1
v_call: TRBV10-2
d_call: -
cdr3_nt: TGCGCCAGCAGTGATCGACTCCCCCTTCCCAATGAGCAGTTCTTC
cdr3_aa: CASSDRLPLPNEQFF

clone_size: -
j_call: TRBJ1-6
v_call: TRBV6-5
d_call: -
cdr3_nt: TGTGCCAGCAGTACCCCGAACGGTAATTCACCCCTCCACTTT
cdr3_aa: CASSTPNGNSPLHF

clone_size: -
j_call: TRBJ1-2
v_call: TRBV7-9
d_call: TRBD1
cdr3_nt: TGTGCCAGCAGCTTAGACGGCACAGGGGAGGAGTATGGCTACACCTTC
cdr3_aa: CASSLDGTGEEYGYTF

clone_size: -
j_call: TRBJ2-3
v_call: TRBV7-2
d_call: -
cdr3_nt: TGTGCCAGCCCCTTAGTGGCAGGCCGTATGGCAGATACGCAGTATTTT
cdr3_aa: CASPLVAGRMADTQYF

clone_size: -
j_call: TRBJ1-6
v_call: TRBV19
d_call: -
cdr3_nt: TGTGCCAGTAGCGAGGGTTTCACGGATTCACCCCTCCACTTT
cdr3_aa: CASSEGFTDSPLHF

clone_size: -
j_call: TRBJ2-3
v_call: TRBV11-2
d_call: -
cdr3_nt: TGTGCCAGCACCCCTACGTCGGGTCTGAGGATGACGCAGTATTTT
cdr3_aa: CASTPTSGLRMTQYF

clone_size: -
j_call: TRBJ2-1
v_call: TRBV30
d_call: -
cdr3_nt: TGTGCCTGGACCGGGATCCCCGGAAATGAGCAGTTCTTC
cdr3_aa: CAWTGIPGNEQFF

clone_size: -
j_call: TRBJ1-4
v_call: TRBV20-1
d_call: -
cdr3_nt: TGCAGTGTACTCCGAGAAAAACTGTTTTTT
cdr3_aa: CSVLREKLFF

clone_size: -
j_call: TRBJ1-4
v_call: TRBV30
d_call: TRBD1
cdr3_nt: TGTGCCTGGAGTTCGTACAGGGGGCAAAGGGAAAAACTGTTTTTT
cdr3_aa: CAWSSYRGQREKLFF

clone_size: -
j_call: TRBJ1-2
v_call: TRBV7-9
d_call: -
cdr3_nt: TGTGCCAGCAGCTCCGAGACAGTACTTATAAACTATGGCTACACCTTC
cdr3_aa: CASSSETVLINYGYTF

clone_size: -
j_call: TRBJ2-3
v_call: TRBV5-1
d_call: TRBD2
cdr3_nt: TGCGCCAGCAGCAGACGGACTAGCGGCAGCACAGATACGCAGTATTTT
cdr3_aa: CASSRRTSGSTDTQYF

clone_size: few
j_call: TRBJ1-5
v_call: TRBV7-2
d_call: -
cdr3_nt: TGTGCCAGCAGCTTAGTCGGGTCACCTGCACAGCCCCAGCATTTT
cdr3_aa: CASSLVGSPAQPQHF

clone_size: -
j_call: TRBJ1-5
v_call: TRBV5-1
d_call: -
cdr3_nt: TGCGCCAGCAGCCAACAGGGATATAGCAATCAGCCCCAGCATTTT
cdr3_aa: CASSQQGYSNQPQHF

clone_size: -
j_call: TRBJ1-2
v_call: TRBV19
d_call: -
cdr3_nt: TGTGCCAGTAGTTTAGGAGGTGACTATGGCTACACCTTC
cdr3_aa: CASSLGGDYGYTF

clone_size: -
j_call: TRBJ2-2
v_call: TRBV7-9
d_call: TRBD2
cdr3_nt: TGTGCCAGCAGCATTAGCGGGGCCACCGGGGAGCTGTTTTTT
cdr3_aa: CASSISGATGELFF

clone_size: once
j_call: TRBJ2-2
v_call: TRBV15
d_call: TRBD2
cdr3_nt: TGTGCCACCAGCAGATCGAGGGGACTAGCGGGGGGCGAGAACACCGGGGAGCTGTTTTTT
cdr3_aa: CATSRSRGLAGGENTGELFF

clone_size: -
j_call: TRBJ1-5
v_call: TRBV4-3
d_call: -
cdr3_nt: TGCGCCAGCAGCCAAACAGTTAATCAGCCCCAGCATTTT
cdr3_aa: CASSQTVNQPQHF

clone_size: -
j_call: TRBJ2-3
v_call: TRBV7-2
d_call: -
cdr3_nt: TGTGCCAGCAGCTTAGGAGGGAGAAGCACAGATACGCAGTATTTT
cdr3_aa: CASSLGGRSTDTQYF

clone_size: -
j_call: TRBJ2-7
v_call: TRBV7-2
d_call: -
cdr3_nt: TGTGCCAGCAGCTCGAGGGCCTACGAGCAGTACTTC
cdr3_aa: CASSSRAYEQYF

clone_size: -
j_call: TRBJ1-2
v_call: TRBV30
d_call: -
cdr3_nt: TGTGCCTGGAGTAAGTCAGAGGCAGGGAAATACGGCTACACCTTC
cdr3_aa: CAWSKSEAGKYGYTF